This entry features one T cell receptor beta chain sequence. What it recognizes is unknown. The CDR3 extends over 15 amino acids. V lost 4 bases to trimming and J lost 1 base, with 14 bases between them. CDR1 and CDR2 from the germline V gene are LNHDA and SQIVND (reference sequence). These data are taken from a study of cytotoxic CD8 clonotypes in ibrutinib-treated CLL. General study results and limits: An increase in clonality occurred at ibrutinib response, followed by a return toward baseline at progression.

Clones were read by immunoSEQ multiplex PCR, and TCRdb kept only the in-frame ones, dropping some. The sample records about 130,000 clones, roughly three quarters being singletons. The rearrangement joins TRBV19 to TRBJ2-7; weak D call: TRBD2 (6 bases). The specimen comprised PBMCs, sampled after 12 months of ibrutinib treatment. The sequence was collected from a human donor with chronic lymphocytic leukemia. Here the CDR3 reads CASSTPGGASYEQYF. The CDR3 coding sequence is TGTGCCAGTAGTACCCCTGGCGGGGCGTCCTACGAGCAGTACTTC.